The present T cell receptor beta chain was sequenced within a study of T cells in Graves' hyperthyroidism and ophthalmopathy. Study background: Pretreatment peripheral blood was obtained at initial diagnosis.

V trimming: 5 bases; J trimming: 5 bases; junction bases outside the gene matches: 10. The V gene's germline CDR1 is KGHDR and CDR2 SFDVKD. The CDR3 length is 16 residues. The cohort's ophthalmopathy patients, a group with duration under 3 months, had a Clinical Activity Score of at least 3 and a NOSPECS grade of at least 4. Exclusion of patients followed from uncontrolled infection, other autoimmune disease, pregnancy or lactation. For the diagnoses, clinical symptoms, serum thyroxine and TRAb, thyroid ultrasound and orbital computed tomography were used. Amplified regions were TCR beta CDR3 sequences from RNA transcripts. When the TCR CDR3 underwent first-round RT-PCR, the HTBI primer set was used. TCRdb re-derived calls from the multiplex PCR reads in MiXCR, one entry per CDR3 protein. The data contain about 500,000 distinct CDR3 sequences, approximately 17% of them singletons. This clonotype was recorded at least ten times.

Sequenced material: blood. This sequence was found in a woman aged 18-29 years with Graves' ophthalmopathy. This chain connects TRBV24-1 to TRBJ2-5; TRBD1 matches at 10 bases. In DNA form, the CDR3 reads TGTGCCACCAGTGGCTCCTCCGGGACAGGGGTTGAGACCCAGTACTTC. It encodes CATSGSSGTGVETQYF.